The T cell receptor delta chain described here comes from a study of Vδ1+ human thymocytes. There are a few counts of this clone. The antigen is unknown. Other DNA sequences in the sample encode the same CDR3. Germline V CDR1 and CDR2: TSWWSYY, QGS. The CDR3 is 14 amino acids. The V and J ends lost 3 bases and 0 bases respectively, with 8 bases between them. Extracted RNA was reverse transcribed into cDNA. The CDR3 regions were amplified by multiplex PCR from V-gene primers to a constant-region primer. TCRdb re-called clones from the multiplex PCR reads via CATT. Of more than 45,000 delta-chain clones listed, approximately 15% are singletons. Whole-study findings and limits: Thymic TRG and TRD repertoires appeared highly polyclonal, with Gaussian CDR3 length distributions.

This chain uses TRDV1 with TRDJ1; possibly TRDD3 for D (6 bases). The receptor was isolated from a girl under three years old who had congenital heart surgery. Input material: Vdelta1+ gamma-delta thymocytes from the thymus. Sample subset: FACS-sorted CD3+ TCRalphabeta- TCRVdelta1+ TCRVdelta2- thymocytes. Here the CDR3 DNA reads TGTGCTCTTGGGGAGGGATATTACACCGATAAACTCATCTTT. Its protein product is CALGEGYYTDKLIF.